The 21 T cell receptor beta chains below were found in one sample sequenced in a study of blood T cell repertoires in COVID-19. The method was immunoSEQ multiplex PCR; TCRdb's version includes in-frame clones alone and lacks a portion of them. The sample has under 200,000 clones; approximately 90% are singletons. Sequenced: peripheral blood. These receptors originate from a man aged 18 to 29 with active or convalescent COVID-19.

In this sample, this clone turned up once. The chain has TRBV10-3 and TRBJ2-7; D is uncertain. Between the trimmed V and J ends, which lost 0 bases and 5 bases, there was a span of 8 bases. The CDR3 spans 13 residues. Per the germline V gene, CDR1 is ENHRY and CDR2 is SYGVKD. This CDR3 reads CAISESNSDEQYV. The CDR3 DNA sequence: TGTGCCATCAGTGAGTCGAATTCAGACGAGCAGTACGTC.

The chain links TRBV27 to TRBJ1-2; TRBD1 is a possible D gene (5 bases). This CDR3 region has 16 residues. Germline-derived CDR1 and CDR2 are MNHEY and SMNVEV (reference sequence). V dropped 3 bases and J dropped 3 bases, with 17 bases sitting between them. The CDR3 coding sequence is TGTGCCAGCAGTTTCCTCAGCGGGGCGGCTGACTATGGCTACACCTTC. Translated, it gives CASSFLSGAADYGYTF.

The J gene is TRBJ1-1, the V gene TRBV5-1; D is possibly TRBD1 (6 bases). This CDR3 comprises 14 residues. V lost 4 bases to trimming and J lost 8 bases, with 18 bases between them. The V gene's germline CDR1 is SGHRS and CDR2 YFSETQ. CDR3 in DNA: TGCGCCAGCAGCGGAGATGGACCCGGGACAGAAGCTTTCTTT. Translated, it gives CASSGDGPGTEAFF.

Details on this clone: Within the sample, other DNA sequences also encode this same CDR3. The CDR3 DNA reads TGTGCCTGGAGTGGGCAGGGGGATCAGCCCCAGCATTTT. Translating it yields CAWSGQGDQPQHF. The rearrangement joins TRBV30 to TRBJ1-5; 7 bases map to TRBD1. Trimming removed 1 base from V and 5 bases from J; junction bases left unmatched: 2. CDR1 GTSNPN and CDR2 SVGIG come from the germline V gene (reference sequence). The CDR3 runs 13 residues. Variable domain in full (rest from reference TRBV30 and TRBJ1-5): SQTIHQWPATLVQPVGSPLSLECTVEGTSNPNLYWYRQAAGRGLQLLFYSVGIGQISSEVPQNLSASRPQDRQFILSSKKLLLSDSGFYLCAWSGQGDQPQHFGDGTRLSIL.

This clone occurred a few times. The chain has TRBV11-2 and TRBJ2-1, with a tentative D call TRBD1 (6 bases). Germline V lookup: CDR1 SGHAT, CDR2 FQNNGV. The V end lost 5 bases, the J end lost 0 bases, and 17 bases lay between the germline ends. The CDR3 covers 17 residues. The CDR3 loop is CASSPTGGTGSYNEQFF. The CDR3 nucleotides are TGTGCCAGCAGCCCGACAGGCGGAACCGGCTCCTACAATGAGCAGTTCTTC.

The chain has TRBV7-8 and TRBJ2-1; no definite D call. V lost 3 bases and J 2 bases, leaving 11 bases between the germline ends. Germline CDR1 reads SGHVS; CDR2 reads FQNEAQ. CDR3 length: 15 amino acids. DNA of the CDR3: TGTGCCAGCAGCTTCTCAGCGAGTACCTACAATGAGCAGTTCTTC. Residues: CASSFSASTYNEQFF.

In this sample, this clone turned up once. The chain has TRBV27 and TRBJ1-2; 7 nucleotides line up with TRBD1. Germline V gives CDR1 MNHEY, CDR2 SMNVEV (reference sequence). The trim removed 7 bases at V and 1 base at J, leaving 6 bases unmatched. The CDR3 extends over 14 amino acids. The CDR3 nucleotides are TGTGCCAGCAAGGGGGCGGACTATAACTATGGCTACACCTTC. This gives the protein CASKGADYNYGYTF.

J is TRBJ2-2 and V is TRBV15, with 8 bases lining up with TRBD2. V shed 5 bases and J 6 bases; nucleotides not matched to a gene: 8. This CDR3 contains 15 residues. Germline V gene data show CDR1 as LNHNV and CDR2 as YYDKDF (reference sequence). CDR3 region: CATSPGLARAGELFF. In DNA form, the CDR3 reads TGTGCCACCAGCCCAGGACTAGCCCGGGCCGGGGAGCTGTTTTTT.

This chain links TRBV9 with TRBJ1-6, with D hard to call. Trimming cost V 3 bases and J 9 bases, with 16 bases left between them. This CDR3 has 15 amino acids. Germline lookup yields CDR1 SGDLS and CDR2 YYNGEE. The CDR3 loop is CASSAAGNSPSPLHF. In nucleotides, the CDR3 is TGTGCCAGCAGCGCGGCGGGAAATTCACCTTCACCCCTCCACTTT. The full variable domain, rest sourced from reference TRBV9 and TRBJ1-6, is DSGVTQTPKHLITATGQRVTLRCSPRSGDLSVYWYQQSLDQGLQFLIQYYNGEERAKGNILERFSAQQFPDLHSELNLSSLELGDSALYFCASSAAGNSPSPLHFGNGTRLTVT.

This sequence joins TRBV7-9 and TRBJ1-2, with 7 bases that match TRBD1. This CDR3 comprises 14 residues. V shed 3 bases and J 8 bases; nucleotides not matched to a gene: 9. Looked up from germline, CDR1 is SEHNR and CDR2 is FQNEAQ (reference sequence). The CDR3 spells CASSLGQTVGGYTF. As DNA, the CDR3 is TGTGCCAGCAGCTTGGGACAGACCGTCGGAGGCTACACCTTC.

The chain combines TRBV28 with TRBJ2-1, with 9 nucleotides matching TRBD1. The CDR3 sequence is 15 residues long. Per germline, CDR1 MDHEN and CDR2 SYDVKM. Trimming took 3 bases from V and 4 from J; bases not matched to a gene: 4. CDR3 sequence: CASSLGQGFYNEQFF. As DNA, the CDR3 is TGTGCCAGCAGTTTGGGACAGGGCTTTTACAATGAGCAGTTCTTC.

The genes are TRBV24-1 and TRBJ2-3; a weak D match, TRBD1 (6 bases). From germline, CDR1 is KGHDR and CDR2 SFDVKD. The germline V and J ends were trimmed by 4 bases and 1 base, with 11 bases remaining between them. This CDR3 spans 15 amino acids. CDR3 coding DNA: TGTGCCACCAGTGACCGGACAGTCGGCACAGATACGCAGTATTTT. Its translation is CATSDRTVGTDTQYF.

The rearrangement links TRBV7-9 to TRBJ1-2; no definite D call. The CDR3 sequence is 16 residues long. The V end lost 4 bases, the J end lost 8 bases, and 23 bases lay between the germline ends. From germline, CDR1 is SEHNR and CDR2 FQNEAQ (reference sequence). The CDR3 DNA reads TGTGCCAGCAGCTCCCCGGGAGACCCCGAGGAAGACGGCTACACCTTC. Protein sequence: CASSSPGDPEEDGYTF. Full variable domain (remainder filled in from reference TRBV7-9 and TRBJ1-2): DTGVSQNPRHKITKRGQNVTFRCDPISEHNRLYWYRQTLGQGPEFLTYFQNEAQLEKSRLLSDRFSAERPKGSFSTLEIQRTEQGDSAMYLCASSSPGDPEEDGYTFGSGTRLTVV.

The rearrangement links TRBV11-3 to TRBJ1-2; tentative D call: TRBD1 (6 bases). The CDR3 spans 14 residues. Per germline, CDR1 SGHNT and CDR2 YENEEA. Trimming stripped 0 bases from V and 7 bases from J, with 12 bases between. The CDR3 bases are TGTGCCAGCAGCTTAGATCGGACAGCCCCTGGCTACACCTTC. This codes for CASSLDRTAPGYTF.

The gene calls are TRBV10-3 and TRBJ2-7; D unresolved. Germline CDR1 reads ENHRY; CDR2 reads SYGVKD. The CDR3 is made up of 13 amino acids. Trimming took 0 bases from V and 7 from J, leaving 10 bases between them. CDR3 in DNA: TGTGCCATCAGTGAGTCCCCAGGCACGGAGCAGTACGTC. It encodes CAISESPGTEQYV.

V and J are TRBV19 and TRBJ1-5, with D maybe TRBD1 (5 bases). The V and J ends lost 8 bases and 4 bases respectively, with 18 bases between them. The V gene's germline CDR1 is LNHDA and CDR2 SQIVND (reference sequence). CDR3 length: 15 residues. The CDR3 sequence: CASLNPPGLNQPQHF. CDR3 nucleotides: TGTGCCAGTTTAAATCCCCCAGGGCTAAATCAGCCCCAGCATTTT.

This chain joins TRBV11-2 and TRBJ2-7, with 7 bases matching TRBD2. Germline CDR1 SGHAT, CDR2 FQNNGV. The CDR3 loop spans 15 amino acids. With V trimmed by 4 bases and J by 3 bases, 9 bases remained unmatched. CDR3: CASSSETSSVYEQYF. As DNA, the CDR3 is TGTGCCAGCAGCTCTGAGACTAGCTCCGTCTACGAGCAGTACTTC.

This clone was seen once. The chain combines TRBV7-2 with TRBJ2-1; 9 nucleotides agree with TRBD2. V was clipped by 3 bases and J by 8 bases; unmatched bases: 14. The CDR3 length is 17 residues. Germline CDR1 reads SGHTA; CDR2 reads FQGNSA. The CDR3 protein is CASSFAWGLAQSDEQFF. CDR3 DNA: TGTGCCAGCAGCTTCGCCTGGGGACTAGCTCAGAGCGATGAGCAGTTCTTC.

The J gene is TRBJ1-5, the V gene TRBV12-2. TRBV12-2 is termed a pseudogene. This CDR3 comprises 16 residues. DNA of the CDR3: TGTGCAAGTCGCCCCTCCGGGGGAAGGGTCAATCAGCCCCAGCATTTT. Its protein is CASRPSGGRVNQPQHF.

This rearrangement joins TRBV5-1 to TRBJ2-3, with 7 nucleotides matching TRBD1. Per the germline V gene, CDR1 is SGHRS and CDR2 is YFSETQ. Trimming took 3 bases from V and 2 from J; bases not matched to a gene: 3. CDR3 size: 14 residues. The CDR3 DNA sequence: TGCGCCAGCAGCTATGACAGGGACACAGATACGCAGTATTTT. Translated: CASSYDRDTDTQYF.

The V gene is TRBV30, the J gene TRBJ1-1; D is unclear. CDR1 GTSNPN and CDR2 SVGIG come from the germline V gene (reference sequence). The CDR3 is made up of 14 amino acids. The V and J ends lost 0 bases and 0 bases respectively, with 8 bases between them. The CDR3 coding sequence is TGTGCCTGGAGTGTCCCAGGATTGAACACTGAAGCTTTCTTT. This encodes CAWSVPGLNTEAFF.